This T cell receptor (beta chain) was sequenced during a study of blood T cell repertoires in COVID-19. The wider study: COVID-19 samples, acute and convalescent, were from the United States, Italy and Spain. The cDNA or gDNA used as material had been derived from T cells, B-cell-depleted T cells, or PBMCs.

In the original analysis: Reference gene primer amplification gave nucleated cell count estimates. Sequenced by immunoSEQ multiplex PCR; TCRdb stores in-frame clones only, minus some. That table furnishes V, J and clone size, whereas the DNA furnished D and trimming. This table has roughly 250,000 clones, around 82% appearing once. The germline V gene has CDR1 KGHSH and CDR2 LQKENI. The CDR3 consists of 13 residues. Trimming cost V 1 base and J 5 bases, with 5 bases left between them. The receptor was isolated from a woman older than 75 with active or convalescent COVID-19. V gene TRBV18 combines with J gene TRBJ1-4; D remains unclear. The sample consisted of peripheral blood. CDR3 protein: CASSPRENEKLFF. The CDR3 bases are TGTGCCAGCTCACCACGAGAAAATGAAAAACTGTTTTTT.